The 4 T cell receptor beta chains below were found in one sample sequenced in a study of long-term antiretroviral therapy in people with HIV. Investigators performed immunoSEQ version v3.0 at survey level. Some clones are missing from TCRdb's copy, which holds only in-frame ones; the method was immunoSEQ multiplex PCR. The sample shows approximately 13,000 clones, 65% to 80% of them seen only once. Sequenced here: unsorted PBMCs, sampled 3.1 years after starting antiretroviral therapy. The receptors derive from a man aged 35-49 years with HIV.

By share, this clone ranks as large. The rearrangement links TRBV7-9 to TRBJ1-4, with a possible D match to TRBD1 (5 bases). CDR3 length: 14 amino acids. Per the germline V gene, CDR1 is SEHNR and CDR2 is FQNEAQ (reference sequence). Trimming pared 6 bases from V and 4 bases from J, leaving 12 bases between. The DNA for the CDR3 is TGTGCCAGCAGGGGGCAGGGCGGTAATGAAAAACTGTTTTTT. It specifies CASRGQGGNEKLFF.

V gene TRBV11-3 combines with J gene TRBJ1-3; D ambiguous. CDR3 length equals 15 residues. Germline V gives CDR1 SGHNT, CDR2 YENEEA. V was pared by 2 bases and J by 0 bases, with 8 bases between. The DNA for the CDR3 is TGTGCCAGCAGCTTACTTCCGTACTCTGGAAACACCATATATTTT. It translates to CASSLLPYSGNTIYF.

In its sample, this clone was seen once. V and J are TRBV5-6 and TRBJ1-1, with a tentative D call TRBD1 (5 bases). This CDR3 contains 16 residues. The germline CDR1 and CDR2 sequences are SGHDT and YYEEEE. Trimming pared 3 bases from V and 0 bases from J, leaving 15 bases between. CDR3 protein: CASSWLQDPLNTEAFF. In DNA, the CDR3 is TGTGCCAGCAGCTGGTTACAGGACCCCCTGAACACTGAAGCTTTCTTT.

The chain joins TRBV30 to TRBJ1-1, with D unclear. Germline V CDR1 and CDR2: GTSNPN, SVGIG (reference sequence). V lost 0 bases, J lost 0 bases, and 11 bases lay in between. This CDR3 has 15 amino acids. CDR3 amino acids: CAWSVRRSMNTEAFF. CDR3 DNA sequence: TGTGCCTGGAGTGTACGTCGTAGTATGAACACTGAAGCTTTCTTT. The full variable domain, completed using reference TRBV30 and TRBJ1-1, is SQTIHQWPATLVQPVGSPLSLECTVEGTSNPNLYWYRQAAGRGLQLLFYSVGIGQISSEVPQNLSASRPQDRQFILSSKKLLLSDSGFYLCAWSVRRSMNTEAFFGQGTRLTVV.